Listed below are T cell receptor beta chains from one sample, sequenced in a study of T cell responses to AZD1222 COVID-19 vaccine. Produced via immunoSEQ multiplex PCR; TCRdb's table is partial and in-frame only. There are about 76,000 clones in the sample; around nine tenths occur only once, and roughly 11% lies in the top ten. The specimen was peripheral blood, collected on day 0 of AZD1222 vaccination. The source of these receptors is an adult in good health. CDR3s leave out the opening cysteine and the closing phenylalanine or tryptophan. D genes are given only for firm matches.

TRBV5-1	TRBD1	TRBJ2-7	ASSPGTGGDEQY
TRBV11-2	TRBD1	TRBJ1-6	ASSATGTVNSPLH
TRBV2	.	TRBJ1-2	ASSINYGYT
TRBV27	TRBD2	TRBJ2-1	ASSFRTSGILHEQF
TRBV10-3	.	TRBJ2-1	AISGGAGSRNEQF
TRBV6-1	.	TRBJ1-5	ASSETETGLFGYSNQPQH
TRBV11-2	.	TRBJ2-2	ASSLGPGTRNTGELF
TRBV18	.	TRBJ1-3	ASSPRKDSGSGNTIY
TRBV12-3/TRBV12-4	.	TRBJ1-2	ASSYTGKRGYT
TRBV19	.	TRBJ1-4	ASNTPGRGEKLF
TRBV19	TRBD1	TRBJ2-2	ASSMGTGNTGELF
TRBV3-1/TRBV3-2	.	TRBJ1-4	ASSQEGATGPKKLF
TRBV11-1	.	TRBJ2-1	ASSSPGFSYNEQF
TRBV7-6	TRBD1	TRBJ2-1	ASEDRVKNEQF
TRBV6-1	TRBD2	TRBJ2-3	ASSEPTSGSTDTQY
TRBV28	TRBD1	TRBJ1-5	ASSQGTASNQPQH
TRBV2	TRBD2	TRBJ2-3	AGPPSGGRTDTQY
TRBV6-4	TRBD2	TRBJ2-3	ASSVDGRAVDTQY
TRBV6-5	.	TRBJ1-5	ASSLKPYSNQPQH
TRBV2	TRBD2	TRBJ2-7	ASSEATSGTYEQY
TRBV5-1	.	TRBJ1-5	ASSLGGENQPQH
TRBV2	TRBD1	TRBJ1-1	ASNTGQGASEAF
TRBV11-2	TRBD2	TRBJ2-7	ASSLGAGGSTYEQY
TRBV2	TRBD1	TRBJ1-1	ASSAQGGLSTEAF
TRBV4-2	.	TRBJ1-6	ASKGGSDNSPLH
TRBV4-2	.	TRBJ1-2	ASSQEAPRGGYT
TRBV19	.	TRBJ2-1	ASSTGTAYNEQF